The clone carrying this T cell receptor (beta chain) was counted ten times or more. The CDR3 has 15 amino acids. Germline values: CDR1 SGDLS, CDR2 YYNGEE. V shed 4 bases and J shed 2 bases, with 14 bases lying between them. The record originates from a study of blood T cell repertoires in COVID-19. Overall study context: What the recovered Cohort 3 donors had was two negative PCRs, clearance, or symptom resolution. The origin of the acute and convalescent COVID-19 samples was the United States, Italy and Spain.

The repertoire was sequenced with immunoSEQ multiplex PCR; TCRdb's copy has only in-frame clones and lacks some. The table lists about 210,000 clones, 85% to 90% of them singletons. Input material: PBMCs or T cells enriched from blood (not recorded which). This chain uses TRBV9 with TRBJ2-3; TRBD2 might be the D (7 bases). This sequence originates from a woman between 40 and 50 years old in a cohort exposed to, infected with or recovered from COVID-19 (not recorded which). The CDR3 nucleotides read TGTGCCAGCAGCCTCGAGGGGGGGCCCACAGATACGCAGTATTTT. Its protein product is CASSLEGGPTDTQYF.